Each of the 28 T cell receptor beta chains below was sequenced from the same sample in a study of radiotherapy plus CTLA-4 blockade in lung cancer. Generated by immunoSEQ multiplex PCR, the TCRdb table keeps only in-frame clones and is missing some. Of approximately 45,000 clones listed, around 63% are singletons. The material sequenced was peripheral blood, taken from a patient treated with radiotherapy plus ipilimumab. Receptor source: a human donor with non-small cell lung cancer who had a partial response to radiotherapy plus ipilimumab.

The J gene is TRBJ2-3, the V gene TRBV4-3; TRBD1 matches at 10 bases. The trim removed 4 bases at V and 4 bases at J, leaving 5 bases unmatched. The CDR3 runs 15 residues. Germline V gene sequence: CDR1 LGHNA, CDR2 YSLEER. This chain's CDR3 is CASSRGQGDADTQYF. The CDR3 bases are TGCGCCAGCAGCCGTGGACAGGGGGACGCAGATACGCAGTATTTT.

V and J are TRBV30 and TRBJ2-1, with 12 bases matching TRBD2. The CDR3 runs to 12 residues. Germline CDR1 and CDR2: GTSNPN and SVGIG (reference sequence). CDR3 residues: CAGLAGGREQFF. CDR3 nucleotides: TGTGCTGGGCTAGCGGGAGGGCGGGAGCAGTTCTTC.

The CDR3 loop reads CASSSGTYGYTF. In DNA, the CDR3 is TGTGCCAGCAGCTCCGGTACCTATGGCTACACCTTC. J is TRBJ1-2 and V is TRBV5-6, with D hard to call. This CDR3 has 12 amino acids. Germline loops: CDR1 SGHDT, CDR2 YYEEEE. The ends were cut back, 3 bases at V and 4 bases at J, with 7 bases in the middle.

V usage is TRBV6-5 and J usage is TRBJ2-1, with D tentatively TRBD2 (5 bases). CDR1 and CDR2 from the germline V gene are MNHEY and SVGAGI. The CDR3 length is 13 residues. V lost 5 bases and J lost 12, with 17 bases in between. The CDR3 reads CASSPGYRGRQFF. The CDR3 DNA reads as TGTGCCAGCAGTCCGGGGTATCGTGGGCGGCAGTTCTTC.

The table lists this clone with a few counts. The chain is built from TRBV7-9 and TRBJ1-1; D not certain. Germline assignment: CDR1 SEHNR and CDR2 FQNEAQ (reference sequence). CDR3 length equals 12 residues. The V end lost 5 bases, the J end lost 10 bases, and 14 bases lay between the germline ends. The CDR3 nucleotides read TGTGCCAGCAGCACCACGAGGGTTGGAGCTTTCTTT. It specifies CASSTTRVGAFF. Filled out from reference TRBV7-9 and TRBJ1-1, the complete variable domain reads DTGVSQNPRHKITKRGQNVTFRCDPISEHNRLYWYRQTLGQGPEFLTYFQNEAQLEKSRLLSDRFSAERPKGSFSTLEIQRTEQGDSAMYLCASSTTRVGAFFGQGTRLTVV.

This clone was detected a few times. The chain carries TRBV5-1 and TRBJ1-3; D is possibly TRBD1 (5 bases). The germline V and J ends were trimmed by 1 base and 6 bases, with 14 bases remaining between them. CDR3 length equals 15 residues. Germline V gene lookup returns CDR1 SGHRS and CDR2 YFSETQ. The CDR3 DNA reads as TGCGCCAGCAGCTTGATACCGGGACTCCAAAACACCATATATTTT. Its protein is CASSLIPGLQNTIYF.

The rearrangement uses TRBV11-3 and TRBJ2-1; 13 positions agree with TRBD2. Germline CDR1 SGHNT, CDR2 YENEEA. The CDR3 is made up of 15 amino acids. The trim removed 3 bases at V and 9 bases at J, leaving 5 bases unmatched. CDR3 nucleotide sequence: TGTGCCAGCAGCTTTGGACTAGCGGGAGTTGGTGAGCAGTTCTTC. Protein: CASSFGLAGVGEQFF.

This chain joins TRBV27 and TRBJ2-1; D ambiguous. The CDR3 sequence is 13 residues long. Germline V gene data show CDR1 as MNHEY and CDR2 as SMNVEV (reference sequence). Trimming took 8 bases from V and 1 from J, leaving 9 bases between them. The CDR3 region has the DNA TGTGCCAGCGCGGTTACTTCCTACAATGAGCAGTTCTTC. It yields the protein CASAVTSYNEQFF.

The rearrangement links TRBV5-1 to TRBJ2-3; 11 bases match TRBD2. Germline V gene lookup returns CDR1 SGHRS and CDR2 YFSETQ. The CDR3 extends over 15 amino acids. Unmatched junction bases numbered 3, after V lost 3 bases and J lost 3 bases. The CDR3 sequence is CASSSSSGGTDTQYF. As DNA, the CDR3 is TGCGCCAGCAGCTCCTCTAGCGGGGGGACAGATACGCAGTATTTT.

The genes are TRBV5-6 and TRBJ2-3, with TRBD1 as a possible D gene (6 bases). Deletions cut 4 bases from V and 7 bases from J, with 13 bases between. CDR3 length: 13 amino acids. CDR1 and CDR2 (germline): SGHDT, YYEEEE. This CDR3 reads CASSPHGGNTQYF. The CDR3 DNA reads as TGTGCCAGCAGCCCCCATGGGGGCAATACGCAGTATTTT.

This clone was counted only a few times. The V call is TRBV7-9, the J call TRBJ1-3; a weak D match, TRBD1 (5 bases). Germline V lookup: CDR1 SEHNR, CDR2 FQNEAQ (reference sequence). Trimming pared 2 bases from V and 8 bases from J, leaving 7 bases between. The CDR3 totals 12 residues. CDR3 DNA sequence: TGTGCCAGCAGCTTACAAGGGGACACCATATATTTT. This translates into CASSLQGDTIYF.

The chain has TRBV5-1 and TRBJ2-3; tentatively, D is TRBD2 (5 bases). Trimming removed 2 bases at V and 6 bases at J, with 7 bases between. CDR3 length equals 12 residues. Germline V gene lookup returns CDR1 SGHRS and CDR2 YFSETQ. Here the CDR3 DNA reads TGCGCCAGCAGCTTTTCGGGGGATACGCAGTATTTT. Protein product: CASSFSGDTQYF.

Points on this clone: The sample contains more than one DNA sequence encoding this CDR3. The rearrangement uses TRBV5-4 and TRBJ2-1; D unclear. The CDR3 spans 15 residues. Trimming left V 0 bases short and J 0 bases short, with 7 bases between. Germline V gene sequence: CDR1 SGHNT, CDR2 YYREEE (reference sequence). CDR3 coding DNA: TGTGCCAGCAGCTTGGGCCCCAGCTCCTACAATGAGCAGTTCTTC. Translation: CASSLGPSSYNEQFF.

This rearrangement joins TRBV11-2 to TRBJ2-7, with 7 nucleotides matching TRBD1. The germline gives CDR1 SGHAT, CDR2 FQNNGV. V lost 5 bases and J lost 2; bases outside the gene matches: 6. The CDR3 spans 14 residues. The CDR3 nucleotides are TGTGCCAGCAGCATAATAGGGACAGCCTACGAGCAGTACTTC. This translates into CASSIIGTAYEQYF.

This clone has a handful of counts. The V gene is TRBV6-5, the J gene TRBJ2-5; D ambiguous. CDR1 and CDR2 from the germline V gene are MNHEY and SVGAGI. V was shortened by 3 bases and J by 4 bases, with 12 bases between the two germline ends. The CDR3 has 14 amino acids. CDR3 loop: CASSYSISRETQYF. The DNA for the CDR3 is TGTGCCAGCAGTTATAGCATCTCACGAGAGACCCAGTACTTC.

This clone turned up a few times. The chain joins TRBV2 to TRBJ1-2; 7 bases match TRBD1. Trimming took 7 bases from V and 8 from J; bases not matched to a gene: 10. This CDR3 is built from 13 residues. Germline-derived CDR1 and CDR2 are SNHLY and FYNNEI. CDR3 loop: CASTTTGWGGYTF. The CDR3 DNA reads TGTGCCAGCACCACGACAGGGTGGGGCGGCTACACCTTC.

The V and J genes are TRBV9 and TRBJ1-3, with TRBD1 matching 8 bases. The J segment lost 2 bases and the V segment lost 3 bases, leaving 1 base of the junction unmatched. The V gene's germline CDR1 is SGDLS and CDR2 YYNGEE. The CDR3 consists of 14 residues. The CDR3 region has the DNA TGTGCCAGCAGCGGCAGGGGGCCTGGAAACACCATATATTTT. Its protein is CASSGRGPGNTIYF.

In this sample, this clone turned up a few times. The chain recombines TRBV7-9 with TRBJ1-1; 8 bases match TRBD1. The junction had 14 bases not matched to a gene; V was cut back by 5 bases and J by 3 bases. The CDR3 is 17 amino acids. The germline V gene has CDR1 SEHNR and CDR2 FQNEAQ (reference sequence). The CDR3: CASSPGQGVRGYTEAFF. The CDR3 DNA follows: TGTGCCAGCAGCCCTGGACAGGGAGTAAGAGGTTACACTGAAGCTTTCTTT.

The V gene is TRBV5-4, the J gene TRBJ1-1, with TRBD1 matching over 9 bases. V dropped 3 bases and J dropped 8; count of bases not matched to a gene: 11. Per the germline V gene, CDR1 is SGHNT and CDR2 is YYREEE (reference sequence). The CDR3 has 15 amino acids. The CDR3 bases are TGTGCCAGCAGCTCCCGGGACAGGGCAGTGTCGGAAGCTTTCTTT. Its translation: CASSSRDRAVSEAFF.

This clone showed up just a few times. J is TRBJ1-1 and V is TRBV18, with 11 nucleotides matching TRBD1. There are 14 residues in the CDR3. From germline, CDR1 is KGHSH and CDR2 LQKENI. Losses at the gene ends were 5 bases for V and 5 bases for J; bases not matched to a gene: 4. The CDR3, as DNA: TGTGCCAGCTCATCGGACAGGGGGCAGACTGAAGCTTTCTTT. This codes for CASSSDRGQTEAFF. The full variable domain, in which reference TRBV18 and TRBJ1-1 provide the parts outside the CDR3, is NAGVMQNPRHLVRRRGQEARLRCSPMKGHSHVYWYRQLPEEGLKFMVYLQKENIIDESGMPKERFSAEFPKEGPSILRIQQVVRGDSAAYFCASSSDRGQTEAFFGQGTRLTVV.

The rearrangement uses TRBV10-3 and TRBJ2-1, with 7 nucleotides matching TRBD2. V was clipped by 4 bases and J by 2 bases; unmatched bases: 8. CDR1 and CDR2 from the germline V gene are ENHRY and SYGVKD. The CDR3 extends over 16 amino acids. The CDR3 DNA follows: TGTGCCATCAGTGGCCCAGCGGGATTCGCCTACAATGAGCAGTTCTTC. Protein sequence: CAISGPAGFAYNEQFF.

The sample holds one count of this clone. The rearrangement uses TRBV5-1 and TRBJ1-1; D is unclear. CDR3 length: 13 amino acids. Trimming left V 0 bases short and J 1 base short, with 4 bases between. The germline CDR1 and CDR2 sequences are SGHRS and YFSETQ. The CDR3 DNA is TGCGCCAGCAGCTTGGGAGCGAACACTGAAGCTTTCTTT. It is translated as CASSLGANTEAFF.

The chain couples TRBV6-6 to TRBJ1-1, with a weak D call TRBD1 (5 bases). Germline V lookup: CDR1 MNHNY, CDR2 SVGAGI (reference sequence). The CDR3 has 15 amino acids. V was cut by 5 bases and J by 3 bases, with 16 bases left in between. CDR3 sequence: CASSRNRGGYTEAFF. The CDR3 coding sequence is TGTGCCAGCAGTAGGAATAGGGGAGGATACACTGAAGCTTTCTTT.

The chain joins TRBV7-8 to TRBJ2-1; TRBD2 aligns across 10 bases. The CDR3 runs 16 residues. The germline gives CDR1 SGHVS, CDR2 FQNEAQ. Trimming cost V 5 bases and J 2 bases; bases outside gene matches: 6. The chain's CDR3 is CASSPWTSGAYNEQFF. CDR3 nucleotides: TGTGCCAGCAGCCCCTGGACTAGCGGAGCCTACAATGAGCAGTTCTTC.

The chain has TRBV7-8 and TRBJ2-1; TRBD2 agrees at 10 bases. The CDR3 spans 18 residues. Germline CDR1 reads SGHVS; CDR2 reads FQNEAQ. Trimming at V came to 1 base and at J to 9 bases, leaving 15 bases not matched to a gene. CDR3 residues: CASSLEAVAGGFLGEQFF. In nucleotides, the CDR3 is TGTGCCAGCAGCTTAGAAGCCGTAGCGGGGGGTTTCTTGGGTGAGCAGTTCTTC.

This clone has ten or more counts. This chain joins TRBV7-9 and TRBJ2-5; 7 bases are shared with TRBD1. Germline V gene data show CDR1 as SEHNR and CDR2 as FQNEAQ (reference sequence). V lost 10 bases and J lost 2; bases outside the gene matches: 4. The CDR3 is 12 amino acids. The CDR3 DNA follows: TGTGCCACCCGGGACAGACAAGAGACCCAGTACTTC. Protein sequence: CATRDRQETQYF.

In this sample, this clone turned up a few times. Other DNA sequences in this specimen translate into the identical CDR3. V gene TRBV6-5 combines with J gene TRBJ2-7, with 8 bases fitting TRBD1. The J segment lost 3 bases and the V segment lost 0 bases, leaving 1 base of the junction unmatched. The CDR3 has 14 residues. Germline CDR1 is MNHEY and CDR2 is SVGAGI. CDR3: CASSYSGQGYEQYF. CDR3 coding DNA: TGTGCCAGCAGTTACTCCGGACAGGGCTACGAGCAGTACTTC.

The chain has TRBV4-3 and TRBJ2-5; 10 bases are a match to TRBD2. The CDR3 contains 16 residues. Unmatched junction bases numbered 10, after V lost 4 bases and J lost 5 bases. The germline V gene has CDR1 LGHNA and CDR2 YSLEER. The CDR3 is CASSPSLAGGWETQYF. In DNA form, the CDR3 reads TGCGCCAGCAGCCCCAGCTTAGCGGGGGGTTGGGAGACCCAGTACTTC.